The 21 T cell receptor beta chains below all came from one sample that was sequenced in a study of human T cells and chemical hapten exposure. The time point denotes: patch test 1, 2 weeks after DPC sensitization. Treatment of the sample: therapeutic diphenylcyclopropenone sensitization with weekly scalp DPC. TCRdb fed the RACE reads into MiXCR, producing one record per CDR3 protein. The profile shows 150,000 or so distinct CDR3 sequences, more than 14% of them singletons. The sample here was whole blood, taken in connection with sensitization to the hapten diphenylcyclopropenone (DPC). These receptors were obtained from a woman aged 25-40 years with alopecia areata. Some clones in this sample may be carry-over from other donors' samples.

This clonotype was detected only a few times. This chain links TRBV6-5 with TRBJ1-2, with D possibly TRBD1 on 6 matching bases. The CDR3 consists of 16 residues. V was cut by 2 bases and J by 2 bases, with 15 bases left in between. CDR1 is MNHEY, CDR2 SVGAGI, per germline. The CDR3 DNA sequence: TGTGCCAGCAGTTACCTCACGGGCAGGGGAAACTATGGCTACACCTTC. It codes for CASSYLTGRGNYGYTF.

This clonotype has more than one count but fewer than ten. The chain links TRBV6-1 to TRBJ2-2; D uncertain. CDR1 MNHNS and CDR2 SASEGT come from the germline V gene. This CDR3 has 15 amino acids. Trimming shortened V by 7 bases and J by 1 base, and 13 bases separated the two germline ends. CDR3 region: CASIPQSLNTGELFF. The CDR3, as DNA: TGTGCCAGCATACCACAGAGCTTGAACACCGGGGAGCTGTTTTTT.

Many counts were recorded for this clonotype. This chain uses TRBV6-2 or TRBV6-3 with TRBJ1-1; D is ambiguous. The CDR3 runs to 13 residues. Germline CDR1 MNHEY, CDR2 SVGEGT. The V and J ends lost 5 bases and 1 base respectively, with 8 bases between them. CDR3 nucleotide sequence: TGTGCCAGCAGTCATGGACCGAACACTGAAGCTTTCTTT. This gives the protein CASSHGPNTEAFF.

The rearrangement uses TRBV12-3 or TRBV12-4 and TRBJ1-1; tentative D call: TRBD1 (6 bases). V was shortened by 3 bases and J by 5 bases, with 7 bases between the two germline ends. The CDR3 covers 12 residues. CDR3 amino acids: CASSFTGTEAFF. DNA of the CDR3: TGTGCCAGCAGTTTCACAGGGACTGAAGCTTTCTTT.

This clonotype was seen only a few times. The chain has TRBV28 and TRBJ2-1, with TRBD1 as a possible D gene (5 bases). The CDR3 loop spans 13 amino acids. V gave up 9 bases and J gave up 4 bases, with 13 bases separating them. CDR1 MDHEN and CDR2 SYDVKM come from the germline V gene. The CDR3 DNA reads as TGTGCCAGTGTGCCGACAGCTTACAATGAGCAGTTCTTC. Translation: CASVPTAYNEQFF.

The gene calls are TRBV4-3 and TRBJ1-6, with unresolved D. Germline assignment: CDR1 LGHNA and CDR2 YSLEER. The CDR3 runs 14 residues. V dropped 0 bases and J dropped 7 bases, with 7 bases sitting between them. CDR3 protein: CASSQDMGNSPLHF. CDR3 nucleotide sequence: TGCGCCAGCAGCCAAGATATGGGGAATTCACCCCTCCACTTT.

This clonotype was found a few times. The rearrangement joins TRBV7-2 to TRBJ2-5; TRBD2 matches 9 bases. This CDR3 has 14 residues. Germline values: CDR1 SGHTA, CDR2 FQGNSA. V lost 5 bases and J lost 2; bases outside the gene matches: 3. CDR3: CASSPSGTQETQYF. The CDR3 DNA follows: TGTGCCAGCAGCCCTAGCGGGACACAAGAGACCCAGTACTTC.

This clonotype was observed a handful of times. The chain has TRBV11-3 and TRBJ1-1; tentative D call: TRBD1 (6 bases). There are 14 residues in the CDR3. V was shortened by 7 bases and J by 0 bases, with 12 bases between the two germline ends. The V gene's germline CDR1 is SGHNT and CDR2 YENEEA. The CDR3 region is CASTPQGLNTEAFF. Written as DNA, the CDR3 is TGTGCCAGCACCCCACAGGGACTGAACACTGAAGCTTTCTTT. The full variable domain, with the rest looked up from reference TRBV11-3 and TRBJ1-1, is EAGVVQSPRYKIIEKKQPVAFWCNPISGHNTLYWYLQNLGQGPELLIRYENEEAVDDSQLPKDRFSAERLKGVDSTLKIQPAELGDSAVYLCASTPQGLNTEAFFGQGTRLTVV.

This clonotype has a count of ten or more. The chain combines TRBV6-6 with TRBJ1-2, with D possibly being TRBD1 (5 bases). Germline V gives CDR1 MNHNY, CDR2 SVGAGI (reference sequence). V lost 0 bases to trimming and J lost 2 bases, with 13 bases between them. The CDR3 loop spans 16 amino acids. The DNA for the CDR3 is TGTGCCAGCAGTTACTCGAATAGGGGAGGAAACTATGGCTACACCTTC. Translated, it gives CASSYSNRGGNYGYTF.

In this sample, this clonotype turned up once. The chain uses TRBV19 and TRBJ2-7; 8 bases match TRBD1. J lost 4 bases, V lost 3 bases, and 8 bases had no gene match. The CDR3 loop spans 15 amino acids. Germline V gene data show CDR1 as LNHDA and CDR2 as SQIVND (reference sequence). The CDR3 nucleotides read TGTGCCAGTAGTATCGGGACAGGAAGAGTATACGAGCAGTACTTC. Translating gives CASSIGTGRVYEQYF.

Only a few counts were recorded for this clonotype. V and J are TRBV28 and TRBJ2-3; D gene unclear. Germline V lookup: CDR1 MDHEN, CDR2 SYDVKM. CDR3 size: 15 residues. Between the trimmed V and J ends, which lost 8 bases and 3 bases, there was a span of 18 bases. The CDR3 here is CASSSGSKRTDTQYF. DNA for the CDR3: TGTGCCAGCTCTTCGGGTTCCAAACGAACAGATACGCAGTATTTT. The full variable domain, rest sourced from reference TRBV28 and TRBJ2-3, is DVKVTQSSRYLVKRTGEKVFLECVQDMDHENMFWYRQDPGLGLRLIYFSYDVKMKEKGDIPEGYSVSREKKERFSLILESASTNQTSMYLCASSSGSKRTDTQYFGPGTRLTVL.

The table lists this clonotype with a few counts. This chain uses TRBV15 with TRBJ2-2; the D is unclear. The V gene's germline CDR1 is LNHNV and CDR2 YYDKDF (reference sequence). The CDR3 is 12 residues long. V shed 2 bases and J shed 7 bases, with 5 bases lying between them. CDR3 bases: TGTGCCACCAGCAGATTAGACGGGGAGCTGTTTTTT. It encodes CATSRLDGELFF.

This clonotype has at least ten counts. The chain combines TRBV6-2 or TRBV6-3 with TRBJ2-7, with TRBD2 as a possible D gene (6 bases). The CDR3 extends over 13 amino acids. CDR1 is MNHEY, CDR2 SVGEGT, per germline. V lost 2 bases to trimming and J lost 3 bases, with 8 bases between them. The CDR3 loop is CASSYAGNYEQYF. CDR3 DNA sequence: TGTGCCAGCAGTTACGCGGGAAACTACGAGCAGTACTTC.

This clonotype was seen more than once but under ten times. The CDR3: CASSQDSGITGNTIYF. The CDR3 DNA reads TGCGCCAGCAGCCAAGATTCGGGGATAACTGGAAACACCATATATTTT. This chain links TRBV4-3 with TRBJ1-3; D is unresolved. Germline V gene lookup returns CDR1 LGHNA and CDR2 YSLEER. The CDR3 consists of 16 residues. Deletions cut 0 bases from V and 2 bases from J, with 11 bases between.

This clonotype was counted ten times or more. The V gene is TRBV6-1, the J gene TRBJ2-3; tentative D call: TRBD2 (5 bases). Deletions cut 5 bases from V and 2 bases from J, with 11 bases between. The CDR3 is 14 amino acids. Germline CDR1 is MNHNS and CDR2 is SASEGT. The CDR3 region is CASSSRGLTDTQYF. For the CDR3, the DNA is TGTGCCAGCAGTTCGAGAGGGCTCACAGATACGCAGTATTTT.

Here the CDR3 DNA reads TGCGCCAGCAGCTTGGAGACTAGCGGGATCAATGAGCAGTTCTTC. Translating gives CASSLETSGINEQFF. The genes are TRBV5-1 and TRBJ2-1; TRBD2 aligns across 11 bases. The CDR3 has 15 amino acids. J was trimmed by 6 bases and V by 0 bases; bases with no gene match: 2. Germline V gene lookup returns CDR1 SGHRS and CDR2 YFSETQ.

This chain joins TRBV7-2 and TRBJ1-2, with 9 bases fitting TRBD1. V gave up 5 bases and J gave up 5 bases; unmatched junction bases: 9. CDR3 length: 15 residues. Germline CDR1 reads SGHTA; CDR2 reads FQGNSA. The CDR3 region has the DNA TGTGCCAGCAGCCTCGACAGGGGGTCTACGTATGGCTACACCTTC. This encodes CASSLDRGSTYGYTF.

This clonotype was found many times. The chain has TRBV12-3 or TRBV12-4 and TRBJ1-6; no clear D. This CDR3 is 13 amino acids long. Trimming removed 2 bases at V and 9 bases at J, with 8 bases between. CDR3 residues: CASSLIRASPLHF. The CDR3 nucleotides read TGTGCCAGCAGTTTAATTAGGGCTTCACCCCTCCACTTT.

This clonotype appeared a single time. V usage is TRBV2 and J usage is TRBJ1-2; D unclear. The V end lost 1 base, the J end lost 4 bases, and 4 bases lay between the germline ends. From germline, CDR1 is SNHLY and CDR2 FYNNEI. This CDR3 has 12 amino acids. As DNA, the CDR3 is TGTGCCAGCAGTGAAGACGGCTATGGCTACACCTTC. Translated: CASSEDGYGYTF.

This clonotype was observed at least ten times. The gene calls are TRBV9 and TRBJ2-1; D is undetermined. The CDR3 totals 15 residues. Per germline, CDR1 SGDLS and CDR2 YYNGEE. Trimming removed 0 bases from V and 10 bases from J, with 17 bases in between. The CDR3 spells CASSVVDTGLREQFF. CDR3 sequence (DNA): TGTGCCAGCAGCGTAGTAGACACTGGCCTCAGGGAGCAGTTCTTC. The variable domain in full, with the rest retrieved from reference TRBV9 and TRBJ2-1, is DSGVTQTPKHLITATGQRVTLRCSPRSGDLSVYWYQQSLDQGLQFLIQYYNGEERAKGNILERFSAQQFPDLHSELNLSSLELGDSALYFCASSVVDTGLREQFFGPGTRLTVL.

The chain carries TRBV11-2 and TRBJ1-1; D not resolved. From germline, CDR1 is SGHAT and CDR2 FQNNGV. V was shortened by 1 base and J by 1 base, with 7 bases between the two germline ends. The CDR3 contains 14 residues. The CDR3 here is CASSLGLANTEAFF. CDR3 DNA sequence: TGTGCCAGCAGCTTAGGTCTCGCGAACACTGAAGCTTTCTTT.